Below are 20 T cell receptor beta chains sequenced from a single sample in a study of CD8 T cells in ankylosing spondylitis. Study-wide results and limits: A motif of under 10 highly homologous TCR beta variants was seen as apparently characteristic of ankylosing spondylitis blood.

TCRdb ran MiXCR on the 5' RACE reads and lists one entry per CDR3 protein. The sample gives hundreds of thousands of distinct CDR3 sequences, 10% to 15% of which show up once; approximately 0.46% is in the top ten. For these receptors, no antigen is known. The specimen sequenced was blood, either unsorted or a sorted T cell fraction (not recorded which). These receptors were obtained from a male donor with ankylosing spondylitis.

This clonotype appeared a few times. The rearrangement uses TRBV20-1 and TRBJ1-1, with D perhaps TRBD1 (5 bases). Trimming took 1 base from V and 3 from J, leaving 12 bases between them. The germline V gene has CDR1 DFQATT and CDR2 SNEGSKA (reference sequence). The CDR3 runs to 14 residues. The CDR3 nucleotides are TGCAGTGCTAGAGTGACTCGGGGGTACACTGAAGCTTTCTTT. Its protein product is CSARVTRGYTEAFF.

This clonotype turned up a few times. V usage is TRBV7-2 and J usage is TRBJ2-4, with a possible D match to TRBD1 (5 bases). CDR1 and CDR2 (germline): SGHTA, FQGNSA. Trimming took off 0 bases at V and 0 bases at J, with 6 bases between the two ends. This CDR3 is built from 15 residues. The DNA of the CDR3 is TGTGCCAGCAGCTTAGCCACAGGAGCCAAAAACATTCAGTACTTC. This gives the protein CASSLATGAKNIQYF.

CDR3 sequence (DNA): TGTGCCAGCAGCTTAGGACAGGGGGCTAGGGATGGCTACACCTTC. Protein: CASSLGQGARDGYTF. The rearrangement joins TRBV7-2 to TRBJ1-2, with 10 bases matching TRBD1. V lost 1 base and J lost 6; bases outside the gene matches: 5. The CDR3 is 15 residues long. The germline V gene has CDR1 SGHTA and CDR2 FQGNSA.

This clonotype was observed a handful of times. The chain carries TRBV6-1 and TRBJ2-7; 8 bases agree with TRBD1. Looked up from germline, CDR1 is MNHNS and CDR2 is SASEGT. The trim removed 6 bases at V and 5 bases at J, leaving 6 bases unmatched. This CDR3 region has 13 residues. The CDR3 reads CASRRGQGHEQYF. The CDR3 nucleotides are TGTGCCAGCAGGCGCGGACAGGGCCACGAGCAGTACTTC.

The chain combines TRBV7-3 with TRBJ2-1, with D possibly called TRBD1 or TRBD2 (5 bases each). The CDR3 is made up of 13 amino acids. Trimming took off 5 bases at V and 9 bases at J, with 14 bases between the two ends. Germline CDR1 SGHTA, CDR2 FQGTGA. The chain's CDR3 is CASSGPPGGEQFF. The CDR3 DNA follows: TGTGCCAGCAGCGGACCTCCTGGGGGTGAGCAGTTCTTC.

Ten or more counts support this clonotype. J is TRBJ2-1 and V is TRBV7-2, with TRBD2 matching 9 bases. This CDR3 has 14 amino acids. J gave up 6 bases and V 5 bases, and 5 bases lay outside the gene matches. CDR1 is SGHTA, CDR2 FQGNSA, per germline. The DNA of the CDR3 is TGTGCCAGCAGCCTAGGGACTAGCATCAATGAGCAGTTCTTC. Translated, it gives CASSLGTSINEQFF. Filled out from reference TRBV7-2 and TRBJ2-1, the complete variable domain reads GAGVSQSPSNKVTEKGKDVELRCDPISGHTALYWYRQSLGQGLEFLIYFQGNSAPDKSGLPSDRFSAERTGGSVSTLTIQRTQQEDSAVYLCASSLGTSINEQFFGPGTRLTVL.

The chain joins TRBV7-6 to TRBJ2-2; 10 bases are shared with TRBD2. CDR3 length: 15 amino acids. Germline V gene sequence: CDR1 SGHVS, CDR2 FNYEAQ. V lost 5 bases to trimming and J lost 7 bases; unmatched junction nucleotides: 7. CDR3 in amino acids: CASSLSGRASGELFF. CDR3 DNA: TGTGCCAGCAGCCTAAGCGGGAGGGCCAGCGGGGAGCTGTTTTTT.

This chain joins TRBV7-2 and TRBJ2-1; D ambiguous. Germline loops: CDR1 SGHTA, CDR2 FQGNSA. The CDR3 contains 15 residues. V was shortened by 4 bases and J by 8 bases, with 18 bases between the two germline ends. CDR3 sequence: CASSSYERLSYEQFF. CDR3 bases: TGTGCCAGCAGCTCGTATGAGCGACTTAGCTATGAGCAGTTCTTC.

This clonotype came up once. The CDR3 sequence is CASSLGDHSTEAFF. The CDR3 DNA follows: TGCGCCAGCAGCTTGGGTGACCACTCCACTGAAGCTTTCTTT. This sequence joins TRBV5-1 and TRBJ1-1; D call uncertain. Trimming cost V 0 bases and J 4 bases, with 10 bases left between them. Germline CDR1 and CDR2: SGHRS and YFSETQ. CDR3 length equals 14 residues.

This chain links TRBV20-1 with TRBJ1-2; maybe TRBD1 (6 bases). Trimming stripped 8 bases from V and 2 bases from J, with 12 bases between. From germline, CDR1 is DFQATT and CDR2 SNEGSKA (reference sequence). The CDR3 is 12 residues long. The CDR3 sequence is CSPMTGNYGYTF. CDR3 bases: TGCAGTCCAATGACAGGCAACTATGGCTACACCTTC.

This clonotype occurred a few times. The V gene is TRBV5-1, the J gene TRBJ1-4; possible D gene TRBD1, 5 bases. Trimming left V 3 bases short and J 0 bases short, with 18 bases between. Germline values: CDR1 SGHRS, CDR2 YFSETQ. This CDR3 contains 18 residues. CDR3 DNA: TGCGCCAGCAGCTGGGGTCGGGACGGTTATGCAACTAATGAAAAACTGTTTTTT. It codes for CASSWGRDGYATNEKLFF.

The V call is TRBV12-3 or TRBV12-4, the J call TRBJ1-4, with a tentative D call TRBD1 (6 bases). This CDR3 region has 12 residues. Trimming took 7 bases from V and 8 from J, leaving 11 bases between them. CDR3 sequence: CASKNREEKLFF. The CDR3 DNA sequence: TGTGCCAGCAAGAACAGGGAGGAAAAACTGTTTTTT.

This clonotype was seen a few times. This sequence joins TRBV24-1 and TRBJ2-5, with a tentative D call TRBD1 (5 bases). The CDR3 contains 15 residues. Germline CDR1 KGHDR, CDR2 SFDVKD. V was trimmed by 5 bases and J by 5 bases, leaving 17 bases between them. CDR3 nucleotides: TGTGCCACCAGTGGCCGGCCAGGGCCAGGGGAGACCCAGTACTTC. Its protein product is CATSGRPGPGETQYF.

This clonotype was seen ten or more times. One end of the junction does not line up with germline, which may come from a read error. This sequence joins TRBV7-7 and TRBJ2-7, with 8 bases identical to TRBD2. Germline V CDR1 and CDR2: SSHAT, FNYEAQ (reference sequence). CDR3 size: 15 residues. The CDR3 nucleotides are TGTGCTAGCAGCCCGTTAAGCGGGGGTTCCTACGAGCAGTACTTC. Translated: CASSPLSGGSYEQYF.

The chain uses TRBV13 and TRBJ2-2, with TRBD2 matching over 9 bases. Germline V gene data show CDR1 as PRHDT and CDR2 as FYEKMQ (reference sequence). This CDR3 spans 13 amino acids. The J segment lost 6 bases and the V segment lost 7 bases, leaving 3 bases of the junction unmatched. CDR3 amino acids: CASTAGGAGELFF. CDR3 DNA: TGTGCCAGCACAGCGGGAGGTGCCGGGGAGCTGTTTTTT.

The sample holds a few counts of this clonotype. This chain links TRBV6-2 or TRBV6-3 with TRBJ1-1; perhaps TRBD1 as D (5 bases). Germline values: CDR1 MNHEY, CDR2 SVGEGT. Trimming took off 7 bases at V and 4 bases at J, with 22 bases between the two ends. The CDR3 runs 16 residues. The CDR3 loop reads CASNVRVPVVGTEAFF. CDR3 nucleotide sequence: TGTGCCAGCAACGTCAGGGTGCCGGTAGTTGGCACTGAAGCTTTCTTT.

This clonotype was found a few times. V gene TRBV25-1 combines with J gene TRBJ2-5, with D perhaps given as TRBD1 or TRBD2 (5 bases each). CDR1 is MGHDK and CDR2 is SYGVNS in the germline V gene. Trimming took 6 bases from V and 7 from J, leaving 15 bases between them. The CDR3 extends over 13 amino acids. CDR3 region: CASRKEGPGTQYF. The CDR3 nucleotides read TGTGCCAGCAGAAAAGAGGGGCCAGGGACCCAGTACTTC.

The CDR3 reads CSAREGHNEQFF. The DNA for the CDR3 is TGCAGTGCTAGAGAAGGCCACAATGAGCAGTTCTTC. The chain has TRBV20-1 and TRBJ2-1; no reliable D call. The V end was cut by 0 bases, the J end by 5 bases, with 5 bases between. Per the germline V gene, CDR1 is DFQATT and CDR2 is SNEGSKA (reference sequence). CDR3 size: 12 residues.

In its sample, this clonotype was seen a few times. The rearrangement uses TRBV27 and TRBJ1-5; D is unresolved. V was trimmed by 5 bases and J by 7 bases, leaving 12 bases between them. Germline assignment: CDR1 MNHEY and CDR2 SMNVEV (reference sequence). The CDR3 is 13 amino acids. CDR3 loop: CASSPNQAQPQHF. The CDR3 region has the DNA TGTGCCAGCAGTCCCAACCAAGCGCAGCCCCAGCATTTT.

This clonotype was detected only a few times. V is TRBV20-1 and J is TRBJ2-6, with D tentatively TRBD1 (6 bases). The CDR3 loop spans 15 amino acids. The V end was cut by 3 bases, the J end by 4 bases, with 13 bases between. Germline V gene sequence: CDR1 DFQATT, CDR2 SNEGSKA (reference sequence). The CDR3 DNA reads TGCAGTGCTAGGGATACAGGGACCGGGGCCAACGTCCTGACTTTC. This codes for CSARDTGTGANVLTF.